These 8 T cell receptor beta chains share one sample of origin, sequenced in a study of blood T cell repertoires in COVID-19. Data came from immunoSEQ multiplex PCR; TCRdb stores just in-frame clones and leaves some out. Counted here are a few hundred thousand clones, 70% to 90% occurring once; the ten biggest clones make up over 2%. Material: PBMCs or T cells enriched from blood (not recorded which). Receptors were obtained from a man aged 25 to 40 who had recovered from COVID-19.

In regard to this clone: Distinct nucleotide sequences in the sample also encode this CDR3. This chain joins TRBV30 and TRBJ2-2; tentative D call: TRBD2 (6 bases). This CDR3 comprises 13 residues. CDR1 is GTSNPN and CDR2 is SVGIG in the germline V gene (reference sequence). The V gene lost 4 bases and the J gene lost 5 bases, with 11 bases spanning the gap. CDR3 protein: CAWKVRGTGELFF. The CDR3 bases are TGTGCCTGGAAAGTGCGGGGAACCGGGGAGCTGTTTTTT.

This sequence joins TRBV4-3 and TRBJ1-2; no firm D call. Germline V gene sequence: CDR1 LGHNA, CDR2 YSLEER. CDR3 length: 16 residues. V was clipped by 0 bases and J by 5 bases, with 16 bases between them. CDR3 nucleotide sequence: TGCGCCAGCAGCCAAGATTATTCCCAGGCCGTATATGGCTACACCTTC. This codes for CASSQDYSQAVYGYTF.

The chain recombines TRBV2 with TRBJ1-2; D is uncertain. The CDR3 has 13 residues. V was clipped by 8 bases and J by 2 bases, with 12 bases between them. Germline assignment: CDR1 SNHLY and CDR2 FYNNEI. DNA for the CDR3: TGTGCCAGCCCGTCCCCCTCCAACTATGGCTACACCTTC. It translates to CASPSPSNYGYTF.

The chain's CDR3 is CASSIPGQGTNEQFF. As DNA, the CDR3 is TGTGCCAGCAGTATTCCGGGACAGGGAACAAATGAGCAGTTCTTC. The chain uses TRBV27 and TRBJ2-1, with TRBD1 identical over 9 bases. J gave up 7 bases and V 5 bases, and 9 bases lay outside the gene matches. Germline CDR1 MNHEY, CDR2 SMNVEV (reference sequence). This CDR3 comprises 15 residues.

In this sample, this clone turned up once. The chain is built from TRBV4-1 and TRBJ2-7, with TRBD1 matching 9 bases. This CDR3 is 14 amino acids long. CDR1 is MGHRA, CDR2 YSYEKL, per germline. Losses at the gene ends were 6 bases for V and 6 bases for J; bases not matched to a gene: 9. The CDR3 protein is CASRPGQGIAEQYF. DNA of the CDR3: TGCGCCAGCAGGCCGGGACAGGGAATCGCCGAGCAGTACTTC.

J is TRBJ1-5 and V is TRBV2, with 8 bases fitting TRBD1. The CDR3 contains 19 residues. V was clipped by 4 bases and J by 0 bases; unmatched bases: 14. Per the germline V gene, CDR1 is SNHLY and CDR2 is FYNNEI. As DNA, the CDR3 is TGTGCCAGCAGTGTCGGTGGCAGGGGGCGGCTTTATAGCAATCAGCCCCAGCATTTT. Residues: CASSVGGRGRLYSNQPQHF.

CDR3 bases: TGTGCCAGCAGCGTGCCAGCGGGGGATGAGCAGTTCTTC. The encoded protein is CASSVPAGDEQFF. This chain joins TRBV11-2 and TRBJ2-1; TRBD2 matches at 8 bases. CDR1 is SGHAT, CDR2 FQNNGV, per germline. The CDR3 runs to 13 residues. J lost 8 bases, V lost 5 bases, and 5 bases had no gene match.

The chain employs TRBV19 and TRBJ2-3; 10 bases align to TRBD1. Trimming removed 4 bases from V and 1 base from J; junction bases left unmatched: 8. The CDR3 totals 17 residues. Germline V gene sequence: CDR1 LNHDA, CDR2 SQIVND (reference sequence). The CDR3 region is CASSTFGTGVGTDTQYF. The CDR3, as DNA: TGTGCCAGTAGTACCTTCGGGACAGGGGTCGGCACAGATACGCAGTATTTT. Looking up the rest from reference TRBV19 and TRBJ2-3 gives the full variable domain: DGGITQSPKYLFRKEGQNVTLSCEQNLNHDAMYWYRQDPGQGLRLIYYSQIVNDFQKGDIAEGYSVSREKKESFPLTVTSAQKNPTAFYLCASSTFGTGVGTDTQYFGPGTRLTVL.